Detailed here is one TCR beta chain. Its antigen is still unknown. Losses at the gene ends were 1 base for V and 6 bases for J; bases not matched to a gene: 2. Germline lookup yields CDR1 MDHEN and CDR2 SYDVKM. The CDR3 has 15 amino acids. This sample stems from a study of beta chain features in type 1 diabetes. About the study: The study found patients and healthy donors alike in age, gender and cell yields.

General study findings and limits: Researchers report that Type 1 diabetes patients had moderately but significantly shorter TCRB CDR3s across all four CD4+ subsets.

Isolated RNA was reverse transcribed in full, so expressed TCRB transcripts were sequenced. Sequencing used immunoSEQ multiplex PCR; TCRdb keeps in-frame clones, though not all of them. The data hold about 620,000 clones, with 15% to 19% observed a single time. The sequenced material came from naive CD4+ T cells from blood. The chain carries TRBV28 and TRBJ2-2, with 10 bases fitting TRBD1. The source of this sequence is a man aged 18-30 years in good health. CDR3 sequence: CASSLSGQGPGELFF. The DNA of the CDR3 is TGTGCCAGCAGTTTATCGGGACAGGGGCCCGGGGAGCTGTTTTTT.